This T cell receptor beta chain comes out of a study of T-cell memory formation after mild COVID-19. General observations from the study: The SARS-CoV-2 specificity of second-wave clones reaching peak at day 37 remained unverified. Contracting CD4+ clones were located mainly in CM and EM, and CD8+ clones in EMRA.

The TCR alpha and TCR beta cDNA libraries, bearing sample barcodes and UMIs, were generated by 5'RACE using constant-segment primers. One entry per CDR3 protein, called by TCRdb with MiXCR from the 5' RACE reads. The repertoire holds around 340,000 distinct CDR3 sequences, with approximately 15% as singletons. Remarks on this clonotype: Its antigen is not identified. Relative to the germline gene, one junction end is altered; a read error may explain this.

This clonotype was obtained from a man younger than 35 who had mild COVID-19 (a few samples of this study predate the infection). Cell type and time point are not known. What was sequenced was PBMCs or a T cell subset sorted from them (not recorded which).

The CDR3 DNA is TGTGACAGCTCACCATCGACTAATCAGCCCCAGCATTTT. Amino acids: CDSSPSTNQPQHF. V gene TRBV18 combines with J gene TRBJ1-5, with D unresolved. The germline gives CDR1 KGHSH, CDR2 LQKENI. The CDR3 consists of 13 residues.